This record looks at one T cell receptor beta chain sequence and its context. Its antigen is undetermined. The data belong to a study of blood T cells in healthy people across ages. Study in general: Template switching captured about one barcoded beta molecule per two T cells. General observations from the study: More naive CD4+ cells and higher diversity were found in long-lived than in aged donors.

Drawing of peripheral blood yielded roughly 9.3 milliliters from each donor. This CDR3 has 15 amino acids. V shed 3 bases and J shed 6 bases, with 14 bases lying between them. From germline, CDR1 is SGHTA and CDR2 FQGTGA. A second PCR of 7 to 11 cycles used a sample-barcoded 5' primer and a J-beta primer mix. One entry per CDR3 protein, called by TCRdb with MiXCR from the 5' RACE reads. The sample holds approximately 690,000 distinct CDR3 sequences, around two fifths seen once. The chain carries TRBV7-3 and TRBJ2-2; D gene unclear. This receptor was obtained from a man older than 75 in good health. The specimen sequenced was blood. The CDR3 reads CASSFSYPTAGELFF. Here the CDR3 DNA reads TGTGCCAGCAGCTTCTCATACCCAACCGCCGGGGAGCTGTTTTTT.